What follows are 27 T cell receptor beta chains derived from one specimen sequenced in a study of OX40 agonist ivuxolimab in advanced cancers. Library creation used the immunoSEQ multiplex PCR assay. TCRdb holds this immuneACCESS table with in-frame rearrangements only. Some clones are missing; in checked studies, unresolved V genes explain under half, and the rest has no known cause. Recorded for this sample are tens of thousands of clones; around 90% of them occurred a single time. The ten largest clones represent 4.8% of the sample. The material was CD4+ or CD8+ T cells sorted from blood, obtained in a trial of the OX40 agonist ivuxolimab. These receptors all stem from an adult with an advanced solid tumor such as melanoma, head and neck, liver or kidney cancer.

On this clone: A junction boundary mismatches the germline segment, possibly from a read error. The rearrangement links TRBV7-7 to TRBJ1-1, with D perhaps matching TRBD1 (6 bases). This CDR3 comprises 13 residues. The germline gives CDR1 SSHAT, CDR2 FNYEAQ (reference sequence). Written as DNA, the CDR3 is TGTGCTAGCAGCTTAACAGGGTCCACTGAAGCTTTCTTT. This sequence encodes CASSLTGSTEAFF.

The chain recombines TRBV6-6 with TRBJ1-2, with D tentatively TRBD1 (5 bases). Trimming took 5 bases from V and 4 from J, leaving 11 bases between them. Germline CDR1 MNHNY, CDR2 SVGAGI (reference sequence). The CDR3 is 13 amino acids. The CDR3 protein is CASSSDSRYGYTF. DNA for the CDR3: TGTGCCAGCAGTAGCGACAGCCGCTATGGCTACACCTTC.

The CDR3 DNA is TGTGCCAGCAGTGATCCGGGGGGGGCGAACACCGGGGAGCTGTTTTTT. Its translation is CASSDPGGANTGELFF. The chain carries TRBV2 and TRBJ2-2, with TRBD2 identical over 8 bases. The CDR3 is 16 amino acids. Germline CDR1 SNHLY, CDR2 FYNNEI. The V gene end was trimmed by 3 bases and the J gene end by 0 bases; junction bases not matched to a gene: 3.

The chain recombines TRBV27 with TRBJ1-1; D possibly corresponds to TRBD1 (5 bases). Deletions cut 6 bases from V and 5 bases from J, with 16 bases between. From germline, CDR1 is MNHEY and CDR2 SMNVEV (reference sequence). The CDR3 sequence is 14 residues long. The DNA for the CDR3 is TGTGCCAGCAGCCGCCGGGGGACGGAAACTGAAGCTTTCTTT. Amino acid sequence: CASSRRGTETEAFF.

The V gene is TRBV9, the J gene TRBJ2-3; D may match TRBD1 or TRBD2 (6 bases each). Germline V gene sequence: CDR1 SGDLS, CDR2 YYNGEE. V was cut by 0 bases and J by 5 bases, with 16 bases left in between. The CDR3 is 16 amino acids. The CDR3 here is CASSVGGGPGVDTQYF. The CDR3 region has the DNA TGTGCCAGCAGCGTAGGTGGGGGGCCAGGGGTAGATACGCAGTATTTT.

For this clone: Mismatch with germline at one junction end may stem from a read error. The chain is built from TRBV11-3 and TRBJ2-2; tentative D call: TRBD1 (5 bases). The CDR3 loop spans 15 amino acids. Germline V lookup: CDR1 SGHNT, CDR2 YENEEA. The CDR3 here is CASSIEDPDTEELFF. CDR3 in DNA: TGTGCCAGCAGCATAGAGGACCCGGACACCGAGGAGCTGTTTTTT.

This chain uses TRBV5-1 with TRBJ2-2; possibly TRBD2 for D (6 bases). The germline V gene has CDR1 SGHRS and CDR2 YFSETQ. CDR3 length equals 16 residues. V was cut by 0 bases and J by 0 bases, with 9 bases left in between. The chain's CDR3 is CASSLVAGTNTGELFF. DNA for the CDR3: TGCGCCAGCAGCTTGGTGGCGGGAACGAACACCGGGGAGCTGTTTTTT.

The rearrangement joins TRBV14 to TRBJ1-1; no reliable D call. The CDR3 length is 14 residues. The V gene's germline CDR1 is SGHDN and CDR2 FVKESK. V shed 4 bases and J shed 0 bases, with 9 bases lying between them. CDR3 region: CASSPLAMNTEAFF. As DNA, the CDR3 is TGTGCCAGCAGCCCTTTAGCCATGAACACTGAAGCTTTCTTT.

This sequence joins TRBV28 and TRBJ2-4; D might be TRBD2 (7 bases). Trimming cost V 4 bases and J 3 bases, with 13 bases left between them. Per the germline V gene, CDR1 is MDHEN and CDR2 is SYDVKM. CDR3 length: 15 residues. The CDR3: CASSSAGAVKNIQYF. CDR3 DNA: TGTGCCAGCAGTTCGGCGGGGGCGGTCAAAAACATTCAGTACTTC.

This clone was recorded once. Here the CDR3 reads CATSRDLPGTQYF. The CDR3 nucleotides are TGTGCCACCAGCAGAGATCTGCCCGGGACGCAGTATTTT. V and J are TRBV15 and TRBJ2-3; D is unclear. Germline CDR1 and CDR2: LNHNV and YYDKDF (reference sequence). V gave up 0 bases and J gave up 9 bases, with 10 bases separating them. CDR3 length: 13 residues.

This rearrangement joins TRBV27 to TRBJ1-6; D is perhaps TRBD1 (5 bases). CDR1 is MNHEY and CDR2 is SMNVEV in the germline V gene (reference sequence). The V gene lost 1 base and the J gene lost 13 bases, with 26 bases spanning the gap. The CDR3 has 18 amino acids. The CDR3 sequence: CASSLFLGVAGDVAPLHF. In DNA, the CDR3 is TGTGCCAGCAGTTTATTTCTCGGAGTGGCTGGGGACGTGGCGCCCCTCCACTTT.

This chain connects TRBV2 to TRBJ1-4, with D tentatively TRBD1 (6 bases). The CDR3 covers 14 residues. CDR1 is SNHLY, CDR2 FYNNEI, per germline. V lost 2 bases and J 8 bases, leaving 12 bases between the germline ends. The CDR3 here is CASSELGAGEKLFF. In DNA form, the CDR3 reads TGTGCCAGCAGTGAATTGGGGGCTGGGGAAAAACTGTTTTTT.

V is TRBV10-2 and J is TRBJ1-2, with D perhaps matching TRBD1 (6 bases). The V gene lost 3 bases and the J gene lost 7 bases, with 15 bases spanning the gap. This CDR3 contains 14 residues. Germline CDR1 is WSHSY and CDR2 is SAAADI. The CDR3 here is CASSDTGSVGGYTF. DNA for the CDR3: TGCGCCAGCAGTGACACAGGGAGTGTTGGTGGCTACACCTTC.

The chain combines TRBV9 with TRBJ2-1, with TRBD1 as a possible D gene (6 bases). CDR1 SGDLS and CDR2 YYNGEE come from the germline V gene. V was cut by 3 bases and J by 0 bases, with 10 bases left in between. The CDR3 runs to 15 residues. CDR3 bases: TGTGCCAGCAGCGCACAGGGTAGCTCCTACAATGAGCAGTTCTTC. Encoded protein: CASSAQGSSYNEQFF.

This chain connects TRBV10-3 to TRBJ2-5; 11 positions agree with TRBD1. The J call may be incorrect, as the DNA end agrees better with TRBJ2-7. CDR3 length: 15 residues. Germline V gene sequence: CDR1 ENHRY, CDR2 SYGVKD. The CDR3 region is CAISELDRGLYEQYF. In nucleotides, the CDR3 is TGTGCCATCAGTGAGCTGGACAGGGGGCTCTACGAGCAGTACTTC.

The V and J genes are TRBV28 and TRBJ1-4; 11 bases are a match to TRBD1. CDR1 is MDHEN and CDR2 is SYDVKM in the germline V gene. V shed 5 bases, J shed 7 bases, and the junction held 6 bases outside the gene matches. This CDR3 is built from 15 residues. The CDR3 nucleotides are TGTGCCAGCAGTACATCCGGGACAGGGGGTGAAAAACTGTTTTTT. It is translated as CASSTSGTGGEKLFF.

This clone was picked up one time. J is TRBJ2-5 and V is TRBV11-2; 12 nucleotides agree with TRBD1. V lost 5 bases and J lost 5; bases outside the gene matches: 15. The germline V gene has CDR1 SGHAT and CDR2 FQNNGV. The CDR3 loop spans 18 amino acids. The CDR3 sequence: CASSQIPGTGGARETQYF. The DNA for the CDR3 is TGTGCCAGCAGCCAAATTCCCGGGACAGGGGGCGCTCGGGAGACCCAGTACTTC.

V gene TRBV19 combines with J gene TRBJ2-1; 8 bases match TRBD1. The germline gives CDR1 LNHDA, CDR2 SQIVND (reference sequence). This CDR3 contains 18 residues. Trimming took 2 bases from V and 1 from J; bases not matched to a gene: 10. In nucleotides, the CDR3 is TGTGCCAGTAGTATATTAGGTTCAACAGGGGGTTCCTACAATGAGCAGTTCTTC. It specifies CASSILGSTGGSYNEQFF. The full variable domain, rest sourced from reference TRBV19 and TRBJ2-1, is DGGITQSPKYLFRKEGQNVTLSCEQNLNHDAMYWYRQDPGQGLRLIYYSQIVNDFQKGDIAEGYSVSREKKESFPLTVTSAQKNPTAFYLCASSILGSTGGSYNEQFFGPGTRLTVL.

This rearrangement joins TRBV11-2 to TRBJ2-7, with D possibly being TRBD1 or TRBD2 (5 bases each). The length of the CDR3 is 16 residues. V was cut by 5 bases and J by 4 bases, with 21 bases left in between. Germline CDR1 and CDR2: SGHAT and FQNNGV. The CDR3 bases are TGTGCCAGCAGCACCCTCCGGGGCCCAGAGGCATACGAGCAGTACTTC. Protein product: CASSTLRGPEAYEQYF. Together with reference TRBV11-2 and TRBJ2-7, the CDR3 gives the full variable domain: EAGVAQSPRYKIIEKRQSVAFWCNPISGHATLYWYQQILGQGPKLLIQFQNNGVVDDSQLPKDRFSAERLKGVDSTLKIQPAKLEDSAVYLCASSTLRGPEAYEQYFGPGTRLTVT.

The table lists this clone with a few counts. Other DNA sequences in this sample translate to the same CDR3. V is TRBV19 and J is TRBJ2-5; D ambiguous. Germline-derived CDR1 and CDR2 are LNHDA and SQIVND (reference sequence). This CDR3 has 14 amino acids. V shed 0 bases and J shed 2 bases, with 7 bases lying between them. CDR3 coding DNA: TGTGCCAGTAGTATAGATCATGCTCAAGAGACCCAGTACTTC. It is translated as CASSIDHAQETQYF.

The CDR3 sequence: CASSQGLAGGSYEQYF. The CDR3 DNA is TGTGCCAGCAGCCAAGGACTAGCGGGAGGTTCCTACGAGCAGTACTTC. The chain employs TRBV4-2 and TRBJ2-7; TRBD2 matches at 13 bases. CDR1 and CDR2 (germline): LGHNA, YNFKEQ. There are 16 residues in the CDR3. Trimming took 1 base from V and 1 from J; bases not matched to a gene: 1.

CDR3 nucleotides: TGTGCCAGCAGCGCTAGTTGGCAGGGAGGTGGCTACACCTTC. Its protein is CASSASWQGGGYTF. The chain employs TRBV6-1 and TRBJ1-2; maybe TRBD1 (5 bases). V was shortened by 6 bases and J by 7 bases, with 18 bases between the two germline ends. Germline values: CDR1 MNHNS, CDR2 SASEGT. This CDR3 has 14 amino acids.

This clone was counted a single time. The V gene is TRBV30, the J gene TRBJ1-4, with D uncertain. Trimming removed 3 bases from V and 6 bases from J, with 20 bases in between. This CDR3 has 16 residues. CDR1 is GTSNPN, CDR2 SVGIG, per germline (reference sequence). The CDR3, as DNA: TGTGCCTGGAGGTACCCCAGGAGGTTACTTGATGAAAAACTGTTTTTT. Encoded protein: CAWRYPRRLLDEKLFF.

The CDR3 nucleotides read TGTGCCAGCAGTGGGGGACGAGGGGGCAGAAGTCAGCCCCAGCATTTT. This encodes CASSGGRGGRSQPQHF. V and J are TRBV2 and TRBJ1-5; 7 bases are a match to TRBD1. This CDR3 is 16 amino acids long. Germline CDR1 SNHLY, CDR2 FYNNEI. V lost 4 bases and J lost 6; bases outside the gene matches: 12.

The chain carries TRBV28 and TRBJ2-7; 7 nucleotides match TRBD1. CDR3 size: 15 residues. Per germline, CDR1 MDHEN and CDR2 SYDVKM. V shed 6 bases, J shed 3 bases, and the junction held 11 bases outside the gene matches. The CDR3 loop reads CASRDSGTENYEQYF. The DNA of the CDR3 is TGTGCCAGCAGGGACTCCGGGACAGAGAACTACGAGCAGTACTTC. Using reference TRBV28 and TRBJ2-7 for the parts outside the CDR3, the full variable domain is DVKVTQSSRYLVKRTGEKVFLECVQDMDHENMFWYRQDPGLGLRLIYFSYDVKMKEKGDIPEGYSVSREKKERFSLILESASTNQTSMYLCASRDSGTENYEQYFGPGTRLTVT.

This clone appeared a single time. V and J are TRBV2 and TRBJ2-7; unclear D gene. The V end was cut by 9 bases, the J end by 3 bases, with 9 bases between. Per the germline V gene, CDR1 is SNHLY and CDR2 is FYNNEI. The CDR3 runs 11 residues. This CDR3 reads CASHIVYEQYF. CDR3 sequence (DNA): TGTGCCAGTCACATAGTCTACGAGCAGTACTTC. Looking up the rest from reference TRBV2 and TRBJ2-7 gives the full variable domain: EPEVTQTPSHQVTQMGQEVILRCVPISNHLYFYWYRQILGQKVEFLVSFYNNEISEKSEIFDDQFSVERPDGSNFTLKIRSTKLEDSAMYFCASHIVYEQYFGPGTRLTVT.

The chain employs TRBV18 and TRBJ2-3; TRBD2 agrees at 11 bases. The trim removed 0 bases at V and 2 bases at J, leaving 7 bases unmatched. In germline, CDR1 is KGHSH, CDR2 LQKENI. This CDR3 region has 18 residues. The CDR3 region is CASSPPGPSGGPTDTQYF. In nucleotides, the CDR3 is TGTGCCAGCTCACCACCGGGACCTAGCGGGGGGCCCACAGATACGCAGTATTTT.